This T cell receptor beta chain was sequenced in a study of STAT5B mutations in CD4+ large granular lymphocyte leukemia. Under the authors' procedure: Productive clonotypes were detectable down to 2.59 x 10-5 frequency. Assay: immunoSEQ multiplex PCR; the TCRdb copy retains only in-frame clones and omits some. That table furnishes V, J and clone size, whereas the DNA furnished D and trimming. This sample has 25,000 to 30,000 clones, with about four fifths found just once. The V and J ends lost 1 base and 0 bases respectively, with 13 bases between them. The CDR3 has 16 residues. Germline-derived CDR1 and CDR2 are SGHRS and YFSETQ.

The chain has TRBV5-1 and TRBJ1-1, with a weak D call TRBD1 (6 bases). The clonotype comes from a human donor in good health. The sequenced sample was CD4+ T cells from blood buffy coats. CDR3: CASSLYSDSLNTEAFF. DNA for the CDR3: TGCGCCAGCAGCTTGTACTCGGACAGCCTGAACACTGAAGCTTTCTTT.